The present T cell receptor beta chain was sequenced within a study of T cells in Graves' hyperthyroidism and ophthalmopathy. The study, taken as a whole, reports: In the blood, most expanded thyroid clonotypes above 0.001 appeared as well. Ophthalmopathy could be told apart from stable hyperthyroidism with a 13 V-J model.

The V end lost 6 bases, the J end lost 2 bases, and 10 bases lay between the germline ends. Per germline, CDR1 DFQATT and CDR2 SNEGSKA (reference sequence). This CDR3 spans 12 amino acids. RNA transcripts provided the source from which TCR beta CDR3 regions were amplified. In the first-round RT-PCR of the TCR CDR3, the HTBI primer set was used. Using its own MiXCR run on the multiplex PCR reads, TCRdb lists one record per CDR3 protein. The profile covers about 640,000 distinct CDR3 sequences, with 45% appearing a single time and less than 8.5% taken by the ten largest. This clonotype was counted between two and nine times. The target antigen is unknown. Patients were excluded for uncontrolled infection, other autoimmune disease, pregnancy or lactation. Together with thyroid ultrasound, orbital computed tomography, serum thyroxine and TRAb, clinical symptoms were used for diagnoses.

The rearrangement uses TRBV20-1 and TRBJ1-1; maybe TRBD1 (5 bases). What was sequenced was peripheral blood or thyroid tissue (not recorded which). The origin of this receptor is an adult man with Graves' disease, either hyperthyroidism or ophthalmopathy (not recorded which). The chain's CDR3 is CSATGPNTEAFF. The CDR3 region has the DNA TGCAGTGCAACGGGACCAAACACTGAAGCTTTCTTT.